These 21 T cell receptor beta chains originate from one sample sequenced in a study of beta chain features in type 1 diabetes. No antigens are known for them. TCRB transcripts that were expressed got sequenced, as all of the isolated RNA had been reverse transcribed. Method: immunoSEQ multiplex PCR; TCRdb's copy keeps in-frame clones and lacks some. The sample gives around 240,000 clones, 16% of which show up once; less than 0.09% is in the top ten. Whole-study findings and limits: TCRB CDR3s were moderately but significantly shorter in Type 1 diabetes patients in all four CD4+ subsets.

Sequencing input: naive CD4+ T cells from blood. The receptors originated from a man aged 25 to 45 with type 1 diabetes.

This clone was seen more than once but under ten times. J is TRBJ2-6 and V is TRBV7-9, with D maybe TRBD2 (5 bases). From germline, CDR1 is SEHNR and CDR2 FQNEAQ (reference sequence). CDR3 length: 17 amino acids. V was cut by 3 bases and J by 4 bases, with 16 bases left in between. CDR3 region: CASSFIIRRSGANVLTF. CDR3 nucleotide sequence: TGTGCCAGCAGCTTCATTATAAGGAGGTCGGGGGCCAACGTCCTGACTTTC.

This clone was seen only a few times. The V and J genes are TRBV5-6 and TRBJ2-7; 7 nucleotides agree with TRBD1. J gave up 0 bases and V 0 bases, and 3 bases lay outside the gene matches. The CDR3 loop spans 15 amino acids. Germline values: CDR1 SGHDT, CDR2 YYEEEE. CDR3 bases: TGTGCCAGCAGCTTGGCCGGGACAGCCTCCTACGAGCAGTACTTC. Translated: CASSLAGTASYEQYF.

The sample holds a few counts of this clone. The chain carries TRBV21-1 and TRBJ2-5; the table's D call, TRBD2, has no DNA check behind it. TRBV21-1 is shown as a pseudogene. The CDR3 is 18 residues long. CDR3 in amino acids: CASSKEGLAGGPGETQYF. The CDR3, as DNA: TGTGCCAGCAGCAAAGAAGGGCTAGCGGGAGGGCCCGGAGAGACCCAGTACTTC.

This clone was seen only a few times. This chain connects TRBV7-2 to TRBJ2-7; TRBD1 matches 8 bases. CDR1 and CDR2 from the germline V gene are SGHTA and FQGNSA. The V segment lost 1 base and the J segment 1 base; nucleotides outside the gene matches: 3. The CDR3 extends over 15 amino acids. DNA of the CDR3: TGTGCCAGCAGCTTAGGACAGGGGTTATCCTACGAGCAGTACTTC. This translates into CASSLGQGLSYEQYF.

The chain combines TRBV2 with TRBJ2-7, with D uncertain. CDR1 and CDR2 from the germline V gene are SNHLY and FYNNEI. The V end lost 4 bases, the J end lost 1 base, and 5 bases lay between the germline ends. This CDR3 spans 12 amino acids. DNA for the CDR3: TGTGCCAGCAGTGCCAGGTCCTACGAGCAGTACTTC. It encodes CASSARSYEQYF.

The rearrangement joins TRBV23-1 to TRBJ2-3, with D unclear. TRBV23-1 is an ORF; its function is uncertain. The CDR3 is made up of 13 amino acids. Trimming stripped 4 bases from V and 4 bases from J, with 9 bases between. CDR3 protein: CASSPPRPDTQYF. The CDR3 DNA follows: TGCGCCAGCAGTCCCCCCCGGCCAGATACGCAGTATTTT.

This clone was found a few times. This chain links TRBV29-1 with TRBJ2-3, with D perhaps TRBD1 or TRBD2 (5 bases each). The V end lost 7 bases, the J end lost 0 bases, and 14 bases lay between the germline ends. CDR1 and CDR2 (germline): SQVTM, ANQGSEA. This CDR3 has 14 amino acids. In nucleotides, the CDR3 is TGCAGCGCCTCCGGGACGGTGAGCACAGATACGCAGTATTTT. Protein sequence: CSASGTVSTDTQYF.

The V gene is TRBV4-3, the J gene TRBJ2-7, with a possible D match to TRBD2 (5 bases). The CDR3 is 16 amino acids. CDR1 is LGHNA and CDR2 is YSLEER in the germline V gene. V was pared by 3 bases and J by 0 bases, with 15 bases between. The CDR3 region is CASSQEVHRRSYEQYF. In nucleotides, the CDR3 is TGCGCCAGCAGCCAGGAGGTCCACCGCCGCTCCTACGAGCAGTACTTC.

In this sample, this clone turned up a few times. Other DNA sequences in the same sample also yield this CDR3. The chain uses TRBV29-1 and TRBJ2-7; D is tentatively TRBD1 or TRBD2 (5 bases each). The CDR3 loop spans 11 amino acids. Trimming left V 6 bases short and J 2 bases short, with 8 bases between. Germline CDR1 and CDR2: SQVTM and ANQGSEA. The CDR3 spells CSVGTTYEQYF. The CDR3 region has the DNA TGCAGCGTGGGGACCACCTACGAGCAGTACTTC.

This clone was counted only a few times. The gene calls are TRBV28 and TRBJ2-4, with 7 bases aligning to TRBD2. V was pared by 6 bases and J by 5 bases, with 7 bases of the junction left unmatched. From germline, CDR1 is MDHEN and CDR2 SYDVKM. The CDR3 runs to 14 residues. The CDR3 here is CASRSGGSQNIQYF. CDR3 DNA sequence: TGTGCCAGCAGATCGGGAGGATCTCAAAACATTCAGTACTTC.

V and J are TRBV28 and TRBJ2-4; D ambiguous. Germline-derived CDR1 and CDR2 are MDHEN and SYDVKM. With 6 bases removed from V and 2 bases from J, the gap between germline ends came to 11 bases. This CDR3 has 14 residues. The CDR3 DNA reads TGTGCCAGCAGACCGAGTGGGCCCAAAAACATTCAGTACTTC. Translating gives CASRPSGPKNIQYF.

The V gene is TRBV29-1, the J gene TRBJ2-5; D possibly corresponds to TRBD1 (5 bases). Germline values: CDR1 SQVTM, CDR2 ANQGSEA. The CDR3 loop spans 15 amino acids. The ends were cut back, 2 bases at V and 4 bases at J, with 17 bases in the middle. DNA for the CDR3: TGCAGCGTTGAATTACAGGCTCCGGTGGGAGAGACCCAGTACTTC. Its protein product is CSVELQAPVGETQYF.

The rearrangement links TRBV7-2 to TRBJ2-1, with a tentative D call TRBD1 (6 bases). CDR3 length: 15 amino acids. Germline values: CDR1 SGHTA, CDR2 FQGNSA. The ends were cut back, 5 bases at V and 1 base at J, with 12 bases in the middle. The DNA for the CDR3 is TGTGCCAGCAGCCCCGCCAGGGGTTCCTACAATGAGCAGTTCTTC. Amino acid sequence: CASSPARGSYNEQFF.

This clone was seen more than once but under ten times. This sequence joins TRBV18 and TRBJ2-5; no reliable D call. V was cut by 2 bases and J by 5 bases, with 9 bases left in between. This CDR3 has 13 amino acids. Germline assignment: CDR1 KGHSH and CDR2 LQKENI. The CDR3 region is CASSPRAPETQYF. The CDR3 nucleotides are TGTGCCAGCTCACCAAGGGCGCCGGAGACCCAGTACTTC.

This chain links TRBV7-3 with TRBJ2-1; 9 bases map to TRBD2. CDR1 is SGHTA, CDR2 FQGTGA, per germline. The CDR3 consists of 15 residues. With 5 bases clipped from V and 9 bases from J, the junction kept 11 bases outside the gene matches. The DNA for the CDR3 is TGTGCCAGCAGCCTCATGGCTAGCGGGGTAGGTGAGCAGTTCTTC. It specifies CASSLMASGVGEQFF.

A few counts support this clone. The V gene is TRBV29-1, the J gene TRBJ2-3; D perhaps matches TRBD2 (7 bases). The CDR3 spans 12 residues. Germline CDR1 and CDR2: SQVTM and ANQGSEA. The CDR3 here is CLGRGAADTQYF. The CDR3 DNA reads TGCCTAGGGAGGGGGGCCGCAGATACGCAGTATTTT.

V is TRBV14 and J is TRBJ2-7; D is unresolved. The CDR3 is made up of 12 amino acids. Germline loops: CDR1 SGHDN, CDR2 FVKESK. V was clipped by 1 base and J by 7 bases, with 8 bases between them. The CDR3 coding sequence is TGTGCCAGCAGCCAAGGCGTGATTGAGCAGTACTTC. Its translation is CASSQGVIEQYF.

This clone was recorded a few times. The chain links TRBV9 to TRBJ1-1, with D perhaps TRBD1 (5 bases). The germline V gene encodes CDR1 SGDLS and CDR2 YYNGEE. This CDR3 comprises 17 residues. Between the trimmed V and J ends, which lost 4 bases and 0 bases, there was a span of 19 bases. CDR3 loop: CASSPPTAGTMNTEAFF. CDR3 nucleotides: TGTGCCAGCAGCCCACCGACGGCGGGGACCATGAACACTGAAGCTTTCTTT.

This clone was seen more than once but under ten times. The chain carries TRBV5-4 and TRBJ1-2; D gene uncertain. Germline CDR1 and CDR2: SGHNT and YYREEE (reference sequence). This CDR3 has 14 residues. V dropped 5 bases and J dropped 8 bases, with 19 bases sitting between them. The CDR3 DNA reads TGTGCCAGCAGGTCAGCCACTCCAGTGGGAGGCTACACCTTC. As protein: CASRSATPVGGYTF.

The chain uses TRBV29-1 and TRBJ2-3, with D unclear. Between the trimmed V and J ends, which lost 4 bases and 2 bases, there was a span of 7 bases. From germline, CDR1 is SQVTM and CDR2 ANQGSEA. The CDR3 is 12 amino acids. In nucleotides, the CDR3 is TGCAGCGTTGTAGCAACCACAGATACGCAGTATTTT. Amino acids: CSVVATTDTQYF.

The genes are TRBV7-9 and TRBJ2-2; unclear D gene. The V end lost 5 bases, the J end lost 8 bases, and 12 bases lay between the germline ends. Germline V gene lookup returns CDR1 SEHNR and CDR2 FQNEAQ (reference sequence). This CDR3 contains 13 residues. CDR3 protein: CASSIISEGELFF. Here the CDR3 DNA reads TGTGCCAGCAGCATAATATCGGAAGGGGAGCTGTTTTTT.